This TCR beta chain was profiled in a study of blood T cell repertoires in COVID-19. Germline trimming cut 6 bases from V and 2 bases from J; bases unmatched to any gene: 10. The CDR3 loop spans 16 amino acids. Germline V gene data show CDR1 as SGHNT and CDR2 as YYREEE (reference sequence). Clones were sequenced by immunoSEQ multiplex PCR, and TCRdb holds only the in-frame ones, with some missing. This table has 140,000 to 150,000 clones, about nine tenths appearing once. The specimen was peripheral blood. The chain uses TRBV5-4 and TRBJ2-7; 11 positions agree with TRBD2. The TCR originated in a middle-aged man who had recovered from COVID-19. CDR3 sequence (DNA): TGTGCCAGCAATAGGATCCTAGCGGGGGGTACCTACGAGCAGTACTTC. Translated, it gives CASNRILAGGTYEQYF. The full variable domain, with the rest looked up from reference TRBV5-4 and TRBJ2-7, is ETGVTQSPTHLIKTRGQQVTLRCSSQSGHNTVSWYQQALGQGPQFIFQYYREEENGRGNFPPRFSGLQFPNYSSELNVNALELDDSALYLCASNRILAGGTYEQYFGPGTRLTVT.